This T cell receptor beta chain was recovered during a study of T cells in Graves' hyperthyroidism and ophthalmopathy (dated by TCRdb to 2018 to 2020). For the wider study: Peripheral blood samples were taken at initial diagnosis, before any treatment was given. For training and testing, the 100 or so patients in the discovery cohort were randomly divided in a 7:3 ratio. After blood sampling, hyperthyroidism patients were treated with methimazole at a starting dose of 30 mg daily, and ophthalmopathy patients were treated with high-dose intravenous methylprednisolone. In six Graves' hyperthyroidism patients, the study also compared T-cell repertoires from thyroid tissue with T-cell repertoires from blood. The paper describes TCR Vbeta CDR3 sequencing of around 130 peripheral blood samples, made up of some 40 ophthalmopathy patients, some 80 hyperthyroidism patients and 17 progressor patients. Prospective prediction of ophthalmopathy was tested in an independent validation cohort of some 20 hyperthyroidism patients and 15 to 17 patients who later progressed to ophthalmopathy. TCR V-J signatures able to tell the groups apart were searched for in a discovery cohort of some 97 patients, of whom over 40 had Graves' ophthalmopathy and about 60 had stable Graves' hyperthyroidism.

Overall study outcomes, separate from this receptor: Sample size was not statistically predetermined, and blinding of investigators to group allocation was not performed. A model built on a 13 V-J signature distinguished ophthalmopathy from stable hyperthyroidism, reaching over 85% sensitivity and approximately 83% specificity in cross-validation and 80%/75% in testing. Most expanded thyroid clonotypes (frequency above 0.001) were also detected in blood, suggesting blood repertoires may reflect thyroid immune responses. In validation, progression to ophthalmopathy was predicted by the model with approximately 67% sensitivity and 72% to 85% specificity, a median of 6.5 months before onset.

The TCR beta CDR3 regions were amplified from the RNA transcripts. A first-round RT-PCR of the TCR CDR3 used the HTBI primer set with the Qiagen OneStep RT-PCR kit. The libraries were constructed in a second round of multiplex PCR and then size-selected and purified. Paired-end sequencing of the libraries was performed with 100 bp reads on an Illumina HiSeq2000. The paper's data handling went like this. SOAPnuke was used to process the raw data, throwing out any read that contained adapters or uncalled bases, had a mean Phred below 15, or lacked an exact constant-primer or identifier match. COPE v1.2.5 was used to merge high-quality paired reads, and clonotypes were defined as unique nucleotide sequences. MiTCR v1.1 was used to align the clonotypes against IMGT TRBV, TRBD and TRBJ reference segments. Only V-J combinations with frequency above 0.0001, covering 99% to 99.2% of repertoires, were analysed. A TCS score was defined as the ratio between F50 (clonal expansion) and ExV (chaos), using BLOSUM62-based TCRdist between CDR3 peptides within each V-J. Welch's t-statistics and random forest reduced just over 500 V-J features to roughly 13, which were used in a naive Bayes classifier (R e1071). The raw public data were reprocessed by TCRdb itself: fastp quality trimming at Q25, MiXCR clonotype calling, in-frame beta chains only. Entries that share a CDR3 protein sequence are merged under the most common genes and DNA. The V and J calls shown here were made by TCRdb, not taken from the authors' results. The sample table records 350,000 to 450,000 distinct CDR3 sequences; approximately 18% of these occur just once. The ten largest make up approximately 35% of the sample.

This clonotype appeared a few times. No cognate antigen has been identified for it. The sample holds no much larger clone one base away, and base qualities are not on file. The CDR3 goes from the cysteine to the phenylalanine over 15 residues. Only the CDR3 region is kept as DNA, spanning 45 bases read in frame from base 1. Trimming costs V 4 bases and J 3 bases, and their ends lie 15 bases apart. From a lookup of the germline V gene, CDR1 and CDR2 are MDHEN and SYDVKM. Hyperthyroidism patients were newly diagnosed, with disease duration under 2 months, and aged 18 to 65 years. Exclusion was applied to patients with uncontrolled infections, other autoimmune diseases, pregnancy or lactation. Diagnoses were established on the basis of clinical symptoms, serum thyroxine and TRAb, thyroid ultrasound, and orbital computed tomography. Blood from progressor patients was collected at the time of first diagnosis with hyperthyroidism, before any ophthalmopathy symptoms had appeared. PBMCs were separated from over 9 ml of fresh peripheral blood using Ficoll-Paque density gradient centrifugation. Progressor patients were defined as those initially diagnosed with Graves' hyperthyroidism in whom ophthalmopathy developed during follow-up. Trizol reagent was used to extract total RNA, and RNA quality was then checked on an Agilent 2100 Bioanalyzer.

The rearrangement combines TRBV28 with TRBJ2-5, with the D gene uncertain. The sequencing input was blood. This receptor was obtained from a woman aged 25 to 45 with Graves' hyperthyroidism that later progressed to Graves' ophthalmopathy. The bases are TGTGCCAGCAGTTCTCGTAGGGCCGCTGAAGAGACCCAGTACTTC. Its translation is CASSSRRAAEETQYF.